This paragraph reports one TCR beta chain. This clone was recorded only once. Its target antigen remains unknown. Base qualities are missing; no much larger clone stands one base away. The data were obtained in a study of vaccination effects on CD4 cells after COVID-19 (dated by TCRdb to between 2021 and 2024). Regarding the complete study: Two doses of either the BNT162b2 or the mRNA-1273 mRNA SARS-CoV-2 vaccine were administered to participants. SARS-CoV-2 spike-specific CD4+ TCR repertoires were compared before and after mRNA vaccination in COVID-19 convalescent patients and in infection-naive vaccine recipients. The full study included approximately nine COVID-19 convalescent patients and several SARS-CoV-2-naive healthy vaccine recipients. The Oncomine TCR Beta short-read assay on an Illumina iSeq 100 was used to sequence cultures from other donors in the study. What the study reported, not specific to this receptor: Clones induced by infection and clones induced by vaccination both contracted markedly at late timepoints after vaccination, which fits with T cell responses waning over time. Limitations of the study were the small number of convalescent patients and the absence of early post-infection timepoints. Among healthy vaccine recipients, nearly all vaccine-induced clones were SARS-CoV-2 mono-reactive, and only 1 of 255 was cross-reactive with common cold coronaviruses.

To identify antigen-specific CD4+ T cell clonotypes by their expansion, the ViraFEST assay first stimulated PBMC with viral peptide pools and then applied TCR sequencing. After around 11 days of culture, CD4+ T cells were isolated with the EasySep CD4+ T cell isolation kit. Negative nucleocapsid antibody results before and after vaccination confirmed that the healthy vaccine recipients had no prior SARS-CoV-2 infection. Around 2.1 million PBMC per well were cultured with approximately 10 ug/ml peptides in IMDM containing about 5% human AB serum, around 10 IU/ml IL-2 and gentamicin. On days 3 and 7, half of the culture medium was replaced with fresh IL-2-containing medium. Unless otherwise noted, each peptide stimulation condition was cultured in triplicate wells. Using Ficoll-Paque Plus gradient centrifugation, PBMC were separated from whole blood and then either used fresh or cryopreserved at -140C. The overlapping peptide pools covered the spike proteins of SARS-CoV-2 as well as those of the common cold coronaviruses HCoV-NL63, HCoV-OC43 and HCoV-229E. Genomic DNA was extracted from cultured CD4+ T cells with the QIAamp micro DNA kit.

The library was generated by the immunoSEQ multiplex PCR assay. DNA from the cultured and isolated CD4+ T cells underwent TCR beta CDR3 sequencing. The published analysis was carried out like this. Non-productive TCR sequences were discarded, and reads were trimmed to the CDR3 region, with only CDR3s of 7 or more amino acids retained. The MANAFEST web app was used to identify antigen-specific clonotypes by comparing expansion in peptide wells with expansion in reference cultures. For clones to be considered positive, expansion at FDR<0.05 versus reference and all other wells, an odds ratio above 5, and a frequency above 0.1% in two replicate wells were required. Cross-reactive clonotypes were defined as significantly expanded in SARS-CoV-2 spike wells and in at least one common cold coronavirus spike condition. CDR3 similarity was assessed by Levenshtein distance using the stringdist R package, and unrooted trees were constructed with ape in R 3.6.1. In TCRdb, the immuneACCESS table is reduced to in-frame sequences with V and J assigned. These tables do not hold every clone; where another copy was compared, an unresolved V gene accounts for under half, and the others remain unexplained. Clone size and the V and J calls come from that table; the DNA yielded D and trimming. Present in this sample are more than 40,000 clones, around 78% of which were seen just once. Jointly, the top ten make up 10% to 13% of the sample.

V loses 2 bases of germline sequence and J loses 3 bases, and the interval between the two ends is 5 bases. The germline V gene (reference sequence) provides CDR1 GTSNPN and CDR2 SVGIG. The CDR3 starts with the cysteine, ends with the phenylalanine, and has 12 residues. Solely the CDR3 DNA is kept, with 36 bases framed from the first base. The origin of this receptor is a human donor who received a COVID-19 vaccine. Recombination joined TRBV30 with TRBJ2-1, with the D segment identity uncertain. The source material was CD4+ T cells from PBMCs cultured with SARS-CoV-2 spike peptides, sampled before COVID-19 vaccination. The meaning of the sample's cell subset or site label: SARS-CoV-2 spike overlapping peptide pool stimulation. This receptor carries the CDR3 CAWSHHYNEQFF. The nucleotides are TGTGCCTGGAGTCACCACTACAATGAGCAGTTCTTC.